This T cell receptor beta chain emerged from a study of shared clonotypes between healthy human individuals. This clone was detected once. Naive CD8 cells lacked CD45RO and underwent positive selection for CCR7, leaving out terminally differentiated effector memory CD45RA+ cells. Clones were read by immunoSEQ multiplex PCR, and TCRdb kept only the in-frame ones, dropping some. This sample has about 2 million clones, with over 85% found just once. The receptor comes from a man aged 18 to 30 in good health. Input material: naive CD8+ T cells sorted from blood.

The CDR3 protein is CAWTGANYGYTF. The CDR3 DNA reads as TGTGCCTGGACAGGAGCTAACTATGGCTACACCTTC. This chain joins TRBV30 and TRBJ1-2; D call uncertain. Per the germline V gene, CDR1 is GTSNPN and CDR2 is SVGIG (reference sequence). V was cut by 4 bases and J by 0 bases, with 6 bases left in between. CDR3 length: 12 amino acids. Variable domain in full (rest from reference TRBV30 and TRBJ1-2): SQTIHQWPATLVQPVGSPLSLECTVEGTSNPNLYWYRQAAGRGLQLLFYSVGIGQISSEVPQNLSASRPQDRQFILSSKKLLLSDSGFYLCAWTGANYGYTFGSGTRLTVV.